The rows below give T cell receptor beta chains drawn from one sample of a study of spatial heterogeneity in lung cancer. TCRdb processed the 5' RACE reads anew with MiXCR; each CDR3 protein has one entry. The sample yields some 96,000 distinct CDR3 sequences, approximately 4.4% seen once. Sequenced here: lung tumor tissue, sampled at surgery. The source is a male donor with early-stage non-small cell lung cancer. The CDR3 runs from the conserved cysteine through the conserved F or W. Fields, in order: V gene, D gene, J gene, clone size, CDR3 protein, CDR3 DNA. D genes are given only for firm matches. A clone size is listed for some rows: how often the clone was seen (once, few, many), or a class if it is expanded.

V gene: TRBV27; D gene: -; J gene: TRBJ2-1; clone size: many; CDR3 protein: CASSFGGPYNEQFF; CDR3 DNA: TGTGCCAGCAGTTTTGGGGGGCCCTACAATGAGCAGTTCTTC
V gene: TRBV7-6; D gene: -; J gene: TRBJ1-5; clone size: many; CDR3 protein: CASSLDFGFAQPQHF; CDR3 DNA: TGTGCCAGCAGCTTAGATTTCGGGTTTGCTCAGCCCCAGCATTTT
V gene: TRBV28; D gene: -; J gene: TRBJ2-5; clone size: many; CDR3 protein: CASSLGGGRRETQYF; CDR3 DNA: TGTGCCAGCAGTTTAGGGGGTGGAAGAAGGGAGACCCAGTACTTC
V gene: TRBV7-2; D gene: -; J gene: TRBJ2-2; clone size: many; CDR3 protein: CASSSRALPQGGELFF; CDR3 DNA: TGTGCCAGCAGCTCCAGAGCGCTCCCCCAGGGCGGGGAGCTGTTTTTT
V gene: TRBV7-9; D gene: -; J gene: TRBJ2-7; clone size: -; CDR3 protein: CASSLSGTDEQYF; CDR3 DNA: TGTGCCAGCAGCTTGAGCGGAACCGACGAGCAGTACTTC
V gene: TRBV30; D gene: -; J gene: TRBJ1-1; clone size: many; CDR3 protein: CAWSPTRGLLITEAFF; CDR3 DNA: TGTGCCTGGAGTCCGACACGGGGTCTTCTGATCACTGAAGCTTTCTTT
V gene: TRBV6-2/TRBV6-3; D gene: TRBD2; J gene: TRBJ2-7; clone size: many; CDR3 protein: CASSHPGTSIYEQYF; CDR3 DNA: TGTGCCAGCAGTCATCCCGGGACTAGTATATACGAGCAGTACTTC
V gene: TRBV10-3; D gene: -; J gene: TRBJ2-3; clone size: few; CDR3 protein: CAISEAVATDTQYF; CDR3 DNA: TGTGCCATCAGTGAGGCGGTGGCGACAGATACGCAGTATTTT
V gene: TRBV28; D gene: TRBD1; J gene: TRBJ1-2; clone size: few; CDR3 protein: CASSFRGRGYTF; CDR3 DNA: TGTGCCAGCAGTTTTAGGGGGCGCGGCTACACCTTC
V gene: TRBV28; D gene: -; J gene: TRBJ2-5; clone size: -; CDR3 protein: CASSQPGGAGAQYF; CDR3 DNA: TGTGCCAGCAGTCAACCAGGGGGGGCCGGGGCCCAGTACTTC
V gene: TRBV7-9; D gene: -; J gene: TRBJ1-5; clone size: -; CDR3 protein: CASSLGGDGSTPQHF; CDR3 DNA: TGTGCCAGCAGCTTAGGAGGGGACGGCAGTACCCCCCAGCATTTT
V gene: TRBV21-1; D gene: -; J gene: TRBJ2-7; clone size: many; CDR3 protein: CASIPGRGLADEQYF; CDR3 DNA: TGTGCCAGCATCCCTGGCAGGGGACTAGCGGACGAGCAGTACTTC
V gene: TRBV7-9; D gene: -; J gene: TRBJ1-3; clone size: many; CDR3 protein: CASSLDSVRGIYF; CDR3 DNA: TGTGCCAGCAGCCTCGACAGTGTCCGTGGCATATATTTT
V gene: TRBV6-1; D gene: -; J gene: TRBJ2-3; clone size: many; CDR3 protein: CASMKALVPTDTQYF; CDR3 DNA: TGTGCCAGCATGAAAGCTCTAGTACCCACAGATACGCAGTATTTT
V gene: TRBV30; D gene: -; J gene: TRBJ2-5; clone size: many; CDR3 protein: CASTRSVGVETQYF; CDR3 DNA: TGTGCCTCCACCCGTTCAGTCGGGGTAGAGACCCAGTACTTC
V gene: TRBV10-2; D gene: TRBD2; J gene: TRBJ2-5; clone size: few; CDR3 protein: CASTEGLAGPQETQYF; CDR3 DNA: TGCGCCAGCACCGAGGGTCTAGCGGGACCCCAAGAGACCCAGTACTTC
V gene: TRBV11-3; D gene: -; J gene: TRBJ2-2; clone size: many; CDR3 protein: CASSSDRNTGELFF; CDR3 DNA: TGTGCCAGCAGCTCAGACAGGAACACCGGGGAGCTGTTTTTT
V gene: TRBV12-5; D gene: -; J gene: TRBJ2-7; clone size: many; CDR3 protein: CASGFGTSHEQYF; CDR3 DNA: TGTGCTAGTGGTTTTGGGACATCCCACGAGCAGTACTTC
V gene: TRBV5-6; D gene: -; J gene: TRBJ2-2; clone size: -; CDR3 protein: CASNSHGELFF; CDR3 DNA: TGTGCCAGCAACTCCCACGGGGAGCTGTTTTTT
V gene: TRBV28; D gene: -; J gene: TRBJ1-2; clone size: few; CDR3 protein: CASTWSGYGYTF; CDR3 DNA: TGTGCCAGCACTTGGTCGGGCTATGGCTACACCTTC
V gene: TRBV7-8; D gene: -; J gene: TRBJ2-1; clone size: many; CDR3 protein: CASRPWGRTDEQFF; CDR3 DNA: TGTGCCAGCAGACCATGGGGGCGTACTGATGAGCAGTTCTTC
V gene: TRBV5-1; D gene: TRBD1; J gene: TRBJ2-7; clone size: few; CDR3 protein: CASSYQPQGALDEQYF; CDR3 DNA: TGCGCCAGCAGCTATCAACCCCAGGGGGCCCTGGACGAGCAGTACTTC
V gene: TRBV28; D gene: -; J gene: TRBJ1-1; clone size: once; CDR3 protein: CASSLPDNLNTEAFF; CDR3 DNA: TGTGCCAGCAGTCTCCCAGACAACTTGAACACTGAAGCTTTCTTT
V gene: TRBV9; D gene: TRBD1; J gene: TRBJ1-5; clone size: many; CDR3 protein: CASSLTGGRDQPQHF; CDR3 DNA: TGTGCCAGCAGCTTGACAGGGGGCAGGGATCAGCCCCAGCATTTT
V gene: TRBV19; D gene: -; J gene: TRBJ2-7; clone size: few; CDR3 protein: CASSIGRGPYEQYF; CDR3 DNA: TGTGCCAGTAGTATTGGCAGGGGACCCTACGAGCAGTACTTC
V gene: TRBV2; D gene: TRBD1; J gene: TRBJ1-1; clone size: many; CDR3 protein: CASRIQGDHTEAFF; CDR3 DNA: TGTGCCAGCAGGATACAGGGGGATCACACTGAAGCTTTCTTT
V gene: TRBV9; D gene: -; J gene: TRBJ2-1; clone size: few; CDR3 protein: CASSGGNSYNEQFF; CDR3 DNA: TGTGCCAGCAGTGGTGGAAACTCCTACAATGAGCAGTTCTTC
V gene: TRBV28; D gene: -; J gene: TRBJ2-5; clone size: -; CDR3 protein: CASSWGAETQYF; CDR3 DNA: TGTGCCAGCAGTTGGGGTGCGGAGACCCAGTACTTC
V gene: TRBV9; D gene: -; J gene: TRBJ2-7; clone size: few; CDR3 protein: CASSMATDSYEQYF; CDR3 DNA: TGTGCCAGCAGCATGGCGACAGACTCCTACGAGCAGTACTTC
V gene: TRBV4-2; D gene: -; J gene: TRBJ1-1; clone size: many; CDR3 protein: CASSHPGIGTEAFF; CDR3 DNA: TGTGCCAGCAGCCACCCAGGGATAGGCACTGAAGCTTTCTTT
V gene: TRBV5-6; D gene: -; J gene: TRBJ1-1; clone size: -; CDR3 protein: CASSLAERRLNTEAFF; CDR3 DNA: TGTGCCAGCAGCTTGGCCGAAAGGCGGTTGAACACTGAAGCTTTCTTT
V gene: TRBV7-9; D gene: -; J gene: TRBJ2-3; clone size: many; CDR3 protein: CASQRTDTQYF; CDR3 DNA: TGTGCCAGCCAAAGGACAGATACGCAGTATTTT
V gene: TRBV2; D gene: -; J gene: TRBJ1-6; clone size: many; CDR3 protein: CASKPARNSPLHF; CDR3 DNA: TGTGCCAGCAAGCCAGCGCGGAATTCACCCCTCCACTTT
V gene: TRBV2; D gene: -; J gene: TRBJ2-7; clone size: -; CDR3 protein: CASTGGTSYEQYF; CDR3 DNA: TGTGCCAGCACAGGGGGGACCTCCTACGAGCAGTACTTC
V gene: TRBV20-1; D gene: TRBD1; J gene: TRBJ2-7; clone size: -; CDR3 protein: CSASKDRGYEQYF; CDR3 DNA: TGCAGTGCCTCCAAGGACAGGGGGTACGAGCAGTACTTC
V gene: TRBV6-1; D gene: -; J gene: TRBJ1-2; clone size: many; CDR3 protein: CASSEAQAGGYGYTF; CDR3 DNA: TGTGCCAGCAGTGAAGCCCAAGCTGGCGGCTATGGCTACACCTTC
V gene: TRBV28; D gene: TRBD2; J gene: TRBJ2-7; clone size: many; CDR3 protein: CASSFPFTSGGSSYEQYF; CDR3 DNA: TGTGCCAGCAGTTTTCCGTTTACTAGCGGGGGAAGCTCCTACGAGCAGTACTTC
V gene: TRBV30; D gene: -; J gene: TRBJ2-7; clone size: -; CDR3 protein: CAWSQGLGDYEQYF; CDR3 DNA: TGTGCCTGGAGTCAGGGTCTAGGGGACTACGAGCAGTACTTC
V gene: TRBV7-9; D gene: -; J gene: TRBJ1-5; clone size: many; CDR3 protein: CASSSGVVGQPQHF; CDR3 DNA: TGTGCCAGCAGCTCAGGGGTAGTTGGTCAGCCCCAGCATTTT
V gene: TRBV28; D gene: -; J gene: TRBJ1-1; clone size: many; CDR3 protein: CASSFLSRAGTEAFF; CDR3 DNA: TGTGCCAGCAGTTTCCTTTCAAGGGCGGGGACTGAAGCTTTCTTT
V gene: TRBV5-1; D gene: TRBD2; J gene: TRBJ2-3; clone size: -; CDR3 protein: CASSKGDYSSTDTQYF; CDR3 DNA: TGCGCCAGCAGCAAAGGGGACTACTCGAGTACAGATACGCAGTATTTT